The present TCR beta chain was sequenced within a study of T-cell reconstitution after alpha-beta-depleted transplantation in children. As it was prepared, the TCRbeta library received unique molecular identifiers. TCRdb re-derived calls from the PCR reads in MiXCR, one entry per CDR3 protein. Here the sample spans 250,000 to 400,000 distinct CDR3 sequences, more than 20% being singletons. The receptor was isolated from a male patient younger than 18 who had a stem cell transplant for acute lymphoblastic leukemia, so the T cells may come from the graft donor. The sequencing here drew on PBMCs, mostly from graft donor cells, taken 180 days after TCRalphabeta/CD19-depleted stem cell transplant.

Here the CDR3 reads CASSYSVSSGHEQFF. The CDR3 DNA follows: TGTGCCAGCAGTTACTCGGTGTCTAGCGGGCATGAGCAGTTCTTC. This chain uses TRBV6-2 or TRBV6-3 with TRBJ2-1; 8 bases map to TRBD2. Germline loops: CDR1 MNHEY, CDR2 SVGEGT. The CDR3 loop spans 15 amino acids. J lost 8 bases, V lost 0 bases, and 6 bases had no gene match.